These T cell receptor beta chains were read from a single sample in a study of cytomegalovirus exposure and HLA in healthy donors. Profiling relied on immunoSEQ multiplex PCR, and the TCRdb table lists in-frame clones only, not all of them. The table has 150,000 to 200,000 clones, about 90% seen once; the top ten hold 10%. Material: PBMCs. These receptors were collected from a woman under 30 in good health and CMV-seropositive. Each CDR3 is given without its conserved first and last residue. Fields, in order: V gene, clone size, CDR3 protein. Clone size appears in some rows only: once, few, many, or a class for an expanded clone.

>TRBV19|few
ASRQPPGQGGYEQF
>TRBV11-2|once
ASSLVSGVGRGLQY
>TRBV20-1|NA
SATSSYEQY
>TRBV9|few
ASSVSRNYGYT
>TRBV19|NA
ASSRTGTGGGEQY
>TRBV28|once
ATRTGWYEQY
>TRBV6-5|few
ASRPGTGAGQPQH
>TRBV5-1|NA
ASSLFQGSSFNEQF
>TRBV6-5|NA
ASSYTGVYEQY
>TRBV5-6|NA
ASSDLRTRLPGTQY
>TRBV7-2|NA
ASSLGGPWGTDTQY
>TRBV5-1|NA
ASSLGTSGVSSYNEQF
>TRBV19|NA
ASSILVNTGELF
>TRBV14|NA
ASSQVFGAHGETGNTIY
>TRBV7-2|NA
ASSPPPGTGYGYT
>TRBV6-6|NA
ASSYSRDIGWDEQF
>TRBV5-1|few
ASSLGTSGRTTDTQY
>TRBV5-4|NA
ASSLVGTGAGELF
>TRBV29-1|NA
SVVDEGDSNQPQH
>TRBV11-2|once
ASSLLGLGAF
>TRBV5-1|NA
ASSTEERVYEQY
>TRBV6-1|NA
ASSEAGRPLYEQY
>TRBV5-1|NA
ASRPGQAYNEQF
>TRBV6-5|NA
ASSYSQGAYNEQF
>TRBV7-7|NA
ASSGAGGTETQY
>TRBV27|NA
ASSFLTAYYNEQF
>TRBV5-4|NA
ASSRTSGRKGETQY
>TRBV6-1|NA
ASSDGGAGNTIY